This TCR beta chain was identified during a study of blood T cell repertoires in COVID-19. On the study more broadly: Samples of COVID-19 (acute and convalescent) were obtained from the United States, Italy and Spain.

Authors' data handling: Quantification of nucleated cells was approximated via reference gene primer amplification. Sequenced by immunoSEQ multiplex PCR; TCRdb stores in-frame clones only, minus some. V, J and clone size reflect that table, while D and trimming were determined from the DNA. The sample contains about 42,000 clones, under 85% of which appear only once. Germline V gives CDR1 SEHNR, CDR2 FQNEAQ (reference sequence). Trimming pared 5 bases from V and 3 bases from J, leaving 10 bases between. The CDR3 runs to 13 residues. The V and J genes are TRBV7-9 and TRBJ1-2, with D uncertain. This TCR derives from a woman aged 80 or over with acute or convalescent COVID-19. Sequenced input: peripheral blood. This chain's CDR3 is CASSPGWDYGYTF. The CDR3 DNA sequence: TGTGCCAGCAGCCCCGGGTGGGACTATGGCTACACCTTC.